This is a list of T cell receptor beta chains from one sample in a study of T cell responses to AZD1222 COVID-19 vaccine. Clones were sequenced by immunoSEQ multiplex PCR, and TCRdb holds only the in-frame ones, with some missing. The table includes under 95,000 clones, around 88% detected once. The specimen comprised peripheral blood, sampled 28 days after the second AZD1222 dose. The receptors derive from an adult who received the AZD1222 COVID-19 vaccine. The CDR3 runs from the conserved cysteine through the conserved F or W. The D gene is left open where the match is weak. Clone size is not always given. Where it is, it says once, few, many or a class for expanded clones.

J | V | D | size | CDR3 | DNA
TRBJ2-7 | TRBV18 | TRBD2 | . | CASSPTSGGPYEQYF | TGTGCCAGCTCACCGACTAGCGGGGGGCCCTACGAGCAGTACTTC
TRBJ1-2 | TRBV9 | . | . | CASSVEVATNYGYTF | TGTGCCAGCAGCGTAGAGGTCGCGACTAACTATGGCTACACCTTC
TRBJ1-4 | TRBV6-5 | . | few | CASRIGRVEKLFF | TGTGCCAGCAGGATTGGGAGGGTTGAAAAACTGTTTTTT
TRBJ1-5 | TRBV7-6 | . | . | CASSQAGEGEQPQHF | TGTGCCAGCAGCCAAGCAGGGGAGGGTGAGCAGCCCCAGCATTTT
TRBJ1-1 | TRBV6-2/TRBV6-3 | . | few | CASSYMGETEAFF | TGTGCCAGCAGTTACATGGGGGAGACTGAAGCTTTCTTT
TRBJ1-1 | TRBV5-4 | . | . | CASSSNRDTLNTEAFF | TGTGCCAGCAGTTCTAACCGGGACACCCTGAACACTGAAGCTTTCTTT
TRBJ2-7 | TRBV25-1 | . | . | CASSEPGFGKDEQYF | TGTGCCAGCAGTGAGCCAGGGTTCGGGAAGGACGAGCAGTACTTC
TRBJ2-2 | TRBV3-1/TRBV3-2 | . | . | CASSQEGTGELFF | TGTGCCAGCAGCCAAGAGGGGACCGGGGAGCTGTTTTTT
TRBJ2-3 | TRBV28 | TRBD2 | few | CASSPPGTSGTDTQYF | TGTGCCAGCAGTCCCCCTGGGACTAGCGGCACAGATACGCAGTATTTT
TRBJ1-1 | TRBV5-1 | TRBD1 | . | CASSEWGTGDSEAFF | TGCGCCAGCAGCGAATGGGGGACAGGGGATTCTGAAGCTTTCTTT
TRBJ2-6 | TRBV5-5 | TRBD1 | . | CASSGGQAPYSGANVLTF | TGTGCCAGCAGTGGAGGACAGGCGCCCTACTCTGGGGCCAACGTCCTGACTTTC
TRBJ1-4 | TRBV7-2 | TRBD1 | . | CASSFYGQGYEKLFF | TGTGCCAGCAGCTTTTACGGACAGGGGTATGAAAAACTGTTTTTT
TRBJ2-7 | TRBV5-6 | TRBD1 | . | CASSGGQGAYEQYF | TGTGCCAGCAGCGGGGGACAGGGGGCCTACGAGCAGTACTTC
TRBJ1-2 | TRBV19 | . | . | CASSITLGVRGFGYTF | TGTGCCAGTAGTATCACCCTTGGAGTTCGGGGGTTTGGCTACACCTTC
TRBJ1-6 | TRBV13 | . | . | CASSLGGGQPYSPLHF | TGTGCCAGCAGCTTAGGCGGGGGGCAGCCGTACTCACCCCTCCACTTT
TRBJ2-5 | TRBV6-5 | . | . | CASSLLGTQYF | TGTGCCAGCAGCCTATTGGGGACCCAGTACTTC
TRBJ2-7 | TRBV10-3 | TRBD2 | . | CAISERQRGLYEQYF | TGTGCCATCAGTGAGCGCCAGCGGGGGCTCTACGAGCAGTACTTC
TRBJ1-1 | TRBV14 | . | . | CASSQAHRNTEAFF | TGTGCCAGCAGCCAAGCCCACAGGAACACTGAAGCTTTCTTT
TRBJ1-2 | TRBV10-3 | TRBD1 | few | CAISGTRDRSGYTF | TGTGCCATCAGTGGGACCAGGGACAGAAGTGGCTACACCTTC
TRBJ2-7 | TRBV4-1 | TRBD2 | . | CASSQGDAGGYEQYF | TGCGCCAGCAGCCAAGGTGACGCGGGGGGTTACGAGCAGTACTTC
TRBJ1-1 | TRBV3-1/TRBV3-2 | . | . | CAGRGLPMNTEAFF | TGTGCCGGCAGGGGACTGCCCATGAACACTGAAGCTTTCTTT
TRBJ2-1 | TRBV6-5 | TRBD2 | once | CASSYSGGRGEQFF | TGTGCCAGCAGTTACAGCGGGGGTCGGGGTGAGCAGTTCTTC
TRBJ2-7 | TRBV7-9 | . | . | CASSSEGYEQYF | TGTGCCAGCAGCTCGGAGGGGTACGAGCAGTACTTC
TRBJ1-2 | TRBV3-1/TRBV3-2 | . | . | CASSQDYRSLYGYTF | TGTGCCAGCAGCCAAGATTATAGGAGCCTCTATGGCTACACCTTC
TRBJ2-5 | TRBV7-9 | TRBD1 | . | CASSLGWDRDQETQYF | TGTGCCAGCAGCTTAGGCTGGGACAGGGACCAAGAGACCCAGTACTTC
TRBJ2-2 | TRBV5-1 | . | . | CASSLEVVGTGELFF | TGCGCCAGCAGCTTGGAGGTTGTGGGCACCGGGGAGCTGTTTTTT
TRBJ2-3 | TRBV29-1 | . | . | CSGTTGGDTDTQYF | TGCAGCGGCACTACAGGTGGAGACACAGATACGCAGTATTTT
TRBJ2-7 | TRBV6-5 | TRBD1 | . | CASSYSTGGYEQYF | TGTGCCAGCAGTTACTCGACAGGGGGCTACGAGCAGTACTTC
TRBJ1-5 | TRBV30 | TRBD1 | few | CAWRQGGNQPQHF | TGTGCCTGGCGACAGGGAGGCAATCAGCCCCAGCATTTT
TRBJ2-1 | TRBV27 | TRBD1 | . | CASSVSGTGAGVSYNEQFF | TGTGCCAGCAGTGTATCCGGGACAGGGGCTGGGGTCTCCTACAATGAGCAGTTCTTC
TRBJ2-7 | TRBV7-2 | TRBD2 | . | CASSPPRSSGLVLYEQYF | TGTGCCAGCAGCCCCCCTCGGTCCTCGGGACTAGTTCTGTACGAGCAGTACTTC
TRBJ1-1 | TRBV19 | . | . | CASSPHPGTSNTEAFF | TGTGCCAGTAGTCCTCATCCAGGGACGTCGAACACTGAAGCTTTCTTT
TRBJ2-7 | TRBV28 | . | . | CASSFLPGGLGGSYEQYF | TGTGCCAGCAGTTTCCTCCCCGGAGGGCTAGGAGGGTCCTACGAGCAGTACTTC